One sample yielded the 23 T cell receptor beta chains listed below, sequenced in a study of cytomegalovirus exposure and HLA in healthy donors. It was with 60 Vbeta and 13 Jbeta primers that the PCR ran. Clones were read by immunoSEQ multiplex PCR, and TCRdb kept only the in-frame ones, dropping some. This table holds more than 95,000 clones, 75% to 85% found once. What was sequenced was PBMCs. These receptors all come from a man aged 25 to 40 in good health and CMV-seropositive.

In its sample, this clone was seen once. This sequence joins TRBV5-1 and TRBJ2-6; D may be TRBD2 (5 bases). Germline V CDR1 and CDR2: SGHRS, YFSETQ. V was cut by 0 bases and J by 0 bases, with 10 bases left in between. This CDR3 has 17 residues. The CDR3 nucleotides are TGCGCCAGCAGCTTGGAAGTTCGGGGCTCTGGGGCCAACGTCCTGACTTTC. This codes for CASSLEVRGSGANVLTF.

Written as DNA, the CDR3 is TGTGCCAGCAGCGTAGCGTCTAGCGGGGGCTACGAGCAGTACTTC. Residues: CASSVASSGGYEQYF. This chain uses TRBV9 with TRBJ2-7; 10 nucleotides line up with TRBD2. Germline V lookup: CDR1 SGDLS, CDR2 YYNGEE. Trimming cost V 0 bases and J 3 bases; bases outside gene matches: 3. The CDR3 is 15 residues long.

In its sample, this clone was seen a few times. CDR3 sequence reads: CASSGGGGRADTQYF. The CDR3 bases are TGTGCCAGCAGCGGCGGGGGGGGTAGAGCAGATACGCAGTATTTT. The chain couples TRBV9 to TRBJ2-3, with TRBD2 identical over 9 bases. V gave up 3 bases and J gave up 4 bases; unmatched junction bases: 6. Germline values: CDR1 SGDLS, CDR2 YYNGEE. The CDR3 length is 15 residues.

The CDR3 nucleotides read TGCGCCAGCAGCCGGACAGGGGGAGAGGCGGCTGGGGCCAACGTCCTGACTTTC. Translated: CASSRTGGEAAGANVLTF. The gene calls are TRBV4-1 and TRBJ2-6, with 10 bases lining up with TRBD1. J gave up 2 bases and V 4 bases, and 8 bases lay outside the gene matches. The germline V gene encodes CDR1 MGHRA and CDR2 YSYEKL. This CDR3 is 18 amino acids long.

The chain is built from TRBV28 and TRBJ1-2; TRBD1 might be the D (5 bases). With 4 bases removed from V and 10 bases from J, the gap between germline ends came to 13 bases. The germline V gene has CDR1 MDHEN and CDR2 SYDVKM. This CDR3 contains 12 residues. CDR3 coding DNA: TGTGCCAGCAGTTCCAGGGTGGGATACTACACCTTC. Translated: CASSSRVGYYTF.

V and J are TRBV6-1 and TRBJ2-4, with 8 bases identical to TRBD1. Germline V gene data show CDR1 as MNHNS and CDR2 as SASEGT. The CDR3 is 16 amino acids. After removal of 4 bases from V and 6 bases from J, the junction contained 11 bases not matched to a gene. CDR3 residues: CASSVTSAGGGNIQYF. Written as DNA, the CDR3 is TGTGCCAGCAGTGTAACAAGTGCAGGGGGCGGAAACATTCAGTACTTC.

This clone appeared a few times. The chain combines TRBV6-5 with TRBJ1-5; 7 bases are shared with TRBD1. The V gene end was trimmed by 7 bases and the J gene end by 1 base; junction bases not matched to a gene: 4. The CDR3 is 14 residues long. Germline V gene lookup returns CDR1 MNHEY and CDR2 SVGAGI. The CDR3 sequence: CASNPTGSNQPQHF. The CDR3 nucleotides are TGTGCCAGCAACCCGACAGGGAGCAATCAGCCCCAGCATTTT.

This chain uses TRBV9 with TRBJ2-5; 10 bases agree with TRBD1. The J call may be mistaken, given a closer DNA end match to TRBJ2-7. The CDR3 is 14 residues long. Looked up from germline, CDR1 is SGDLS and CDR2 is YYNGEE. The DNA of the CDR3 is TGTGCCAGCAGCCCGCGGGACAGGGGATACGAGCAGTACTTC. It yields the protein CASSPRDRGYEQYF.

The J gene is TRBJ1-2, the V gene TRBV6-5; 12 bases fit TRBD1. The CDR3 runs to 13 residues. The trim removed 5 bases at V and 7 bases at J, leaving 2 bases unmatched. Per the germline V gene, CDR1 is MNHEY and CDR2 is SVGAGI. The CDR3 DNA reads as TGTGCCAGCAGTAGGGACAGGGGGCCTGGCTACACCTTC. Its translation is CASSRDRGPGYTF.

The chain couples TRBV4-1 to TRBJ2-2, with D perhaps TRBD2 (6 bases). Trimming removed 2 bases at V and 8 bases at J, with 9 bases between. CDR3 size: 13 residues. CDR1 is MGHRA, CDR2 YSYEKL, per germline. This chain's CDR3 is CASSQLGGGELFF. As DNA, the CDR3 is TGCGCCAGCAGCCAACTTGGAGGGGGGGAGCTGTTTTTT.

The chain is built from TRBV5-4 and TRBJ1-2, with TRBD1 identical over 8 bases. Per germline, CDR1 SGHNT and CDR2 YYREEE (reference sequence). This CDR3 is built from 13 residues. V was clipped by 4 bases and J by 6 bases; unmatched bases: 5. Here the CDR3 reads CASSTDRVNGYTF. In DNA form, the CDR3 reads TGTGCCAGCAGCACGGACAGGGTGAATGGCTACACCTTC.

The chain links TRBV6-1 to TRBJ2-7; D possibly corresponds to TRBD1 (6 bases). CDR3 length: 13 amino acids. Germline-derived CDR1 and CDR2 are MNHNS and SASEGT. The V end was cut by 6 bases, the J end by 5 bases, with 14 bases between. CDR3: CASRGTKIHEQYF. DNA for the CDR3: TGTGCCAGCAGGGGGACAAAGATTCACGAGCAGTACTTC.

The CDR3 sequence: CASSVMYNEQFF. The CDR3 DNA follows: TGTGCCAGTAGTGTTATGTACAATGAGCAGTTCTTC. The gene calls are TRBV19 and TRBJ2-1; D call uncertain. V was trimmed by 5 bases and J by 4 bases, leaving 6 bases between them. This CDR3 has 12 residues. The germline V gene has CDR1 LNHDA and CDR2 SQIVND (reference sequence).

A word on this clone: The junction departs from germline at one end; a sequencing error may be responsible. V and J are TRBV5-1 and TRBJ1-1, with D maybe TRBD1 (5 bases). Germline V gene lookup returns CDR1 SGHRS and CDR2 YFSETQ. The CDR3 is 14 amino acids. In DNA, the CDR3 is TGTGCCAGCAGCTCAACAGACAGCCAGGAGGAAGCTTTCTTT. Residues: CASSSTDSQEEAFF.

The V gene is TRBV5-1, the J gene TRBJ2-3; a possible D gene is TRBD2 (6 bases). This CDR3 contains 15 residues. Per germline, CDR1 SGHRS and CDR2 YFSETQ. The ends were cut back, 5 bases at V and 1 base at J, with 14 bases in the middle. CDR3 DNA sequence: TGCGCCAGCAGGGGTTCGGGGGTAGGCACAGATACGCAGTATTTT. It is translated as CASRGSGVGTDTQYF.

V is TRBV18 and J is TRBJ2-7; TRBD1 matches 9 bases. V dropped 3 bases and J dropped 5; count of bases not matched to a gene: 8. Germline V gene lookup returns CDR1 KGHSH and CDR2 LQKENI. This CDR3 region has 15 residues. DNA of the CDR3: TGTGCCAGCTCACCCCGGAGACAGGGGGACAACGAGCAGTACTTC. Translated, it gives CASSPRRQGDNEQYF.

The rearrangement links TRBV19 to TRBJ1-1, with TRBD1 matching over 7 bases. This CDR3 region has 14 residues. J was trimmed by 0 bases and V by 7 bases; bases with no gene match: 5. Looked up from germline, CDR1 is LNHDA and CDR2 is SQIVND (reference sequence). Here the CDR3 reads CASKIQGLNTEAFF. The CDR3 bases are TGTGCCAGTAAAATACAGGGGTTGAACACTGAAGCTTTCTTT.

The rearrangement joins TRBV10-3 to TRBJ2-2; 10 nucleotides line up with TRBD1. The CDR3 spans 18 residues. The germline V gene has CDR1 ENHRY and CDR2 SYGVKD. V shed 0 bases and J 6 bases; nucleotides not matched to a gene: 10. CDR3 in DNA: TGTGCCATCAGTGAGTCGATGGCGGGACAGGGGAAGGCCGGGGAGCTGTTTTTT. Translated, it gives CAISESMAGQGKAGELFF.

The V call is TRBV7-2, the J call TRBJ1-5, with D perhaps TRBD1 (5 bases). V gave up 0 bases and J gave up 6 bases, with 12 bases separating them. This CDR3 spans 15 amino acids. Germline CDR1 and CDR2: SGHTA and FQGNSA. CDR3 sequence reads: CASSLAQGGGQPQHF. The CDR3 region has the DNA TGTGCCAGCAGCTTAGCCCAGGGCGGCGGTCAGCCCCAGCATTTT.

This clone turned up a few times. This chain joins TRBV5-5 and TRBJ2-3; 8 bases are shared with TRBD1. Trimming removed 5 bases from V and 5 bases from J; junction bases left unmatched: 13. From germline, CDR1 is SGHKS and CDR2 YYEKEE (reference sequence). This CDR3 comprises 16 residues. CDR3 bases: TGTGCCAGCAGTGGTTATGCTGGGACAGGACGAGATACGCAGTATTTT. As protein: CASSGYAGTGRDTQYF.

This clone was recorded only once. The chain links TRBV28 to TRBJ1-5, with 7 bases identical to TRBD1. This CDR3 spans 16 amino acids. Germline V gene data show CDR1 as MDHEN and CDR2 as SYDVKM. Trimming cost V 5 bases and J 0 bases; bases outside gene matches: 7. The CDR3 coding sequence is TGTGCCAGCAGTACGGGACAGTTCGATAGCAATCAGCCCCAGCATTTT. Translated: CASSTGQFDSNQPQHF.

The rearrangement joins TRBV5-5 to TRBJ2-5; tentatively, D is TRBD2 (5 bases). The CDR3 runs 13 residues. Germline V gene data show CDR1 as SGHKS and CDR2 as YYEKEE (reference sequence). V was shortened by 4 bases and J by 5 bases, with 12 bases between the two germline ends. The CDR3 loop reads CASSPTGWETQYF. CDR3 DNA sequence: TGTGCCAGCAGCCCGACGGGATGGGAGACCCAGTACTTC.

The rearrangement links TRBV6-1 to TRBJ1-2, with TRBD1 identical over 9 bases. The CDR3 extends over 15 amino acids. Germline V CDR1 and CDR2: MNHNS, SASEGT. V dropped 7 bases and J dropped 4; count of bases not matched to a gene: 10. CDR3 residues: CASNPGTGNGYGYTF. CDR3 sequence (DNA): TGTGCCAGCAATCCCGGGACAGGGAATGGCTATGGCTACACCTTC.